This T cell receptor (beta chain) was obtained from a study of post-analysis software for immune sequencing data. Study overall: Disease trajectories encompassed relapsing-remitting, secondary progressive and progressive-relapsing multiple sclerosis.

Libraries were made from TCR beta cDNA, and they carried unique molecular identifiers. Each CDR3 protein is one row after TCRdb ran MiXCR on the PCR reads. The sample contains some 500,000 distinct CDR3 sequences, roughly 45% of which appear only once. V lost 3 bases and J lost 5; bases outside the gene matches: 7. The CDR3 length is 15 residues. Per germline, CDR1 KGHDR and CDR2 SFDVKD. Comments on this clonotype: Its antigen remains unidentified.

General observations from the study: Five or six TRBV segments were more frequent in patients than controls; TRBV5-6, TRBV5-1 and TRBV20-1 belonged to this group.

This sequence joins TRBV24-1 and TRBJ2-5; 8 positions agree with TRBD1. This sequence originates from a girl between 5 and 17 years old with multiple sclerosis. Sequenced: blood. CDR3 sequence (DNA): TGTGCCACCAGTGATGCTAGGACAGGGACCGAGACCCAGTACTTC. It specifies CATSDARTGTETQYF.